The TCR beta chain described here comes from a study of T cells in Graves' hyperthyroidism and ophthalmopathy. Researchers took RNA transcripts and amplified the TCR beta CDR3 regions from them. During a first-round RT-PCR of the TCR CDR3, the HTBI primer set was used. TCRdb called the multiplex PCR reads again in MiXCR, with one record for every CDR3 protein. The repertoire holds under 400,000 distinct CDR3 sequences, with approximately 13% as singletons. This clonotype was detected many times. Its antigen is unknown. Overall study results and limits: Blood held most thyroid clonotypes expanded above 0.001 frequency.

The material sequenced was blood. The receptor was derived from a woman aged 55-70 years with Graves' hyperthyroidism.

The CDR3, as DNA: TGTGCCAGCAGTGATGGTGTATACAATGAGCAGTTCTTC. It specifies CASSDGVYNEQFF. The rearrangement links TRBV2 to TRBJ2-1, with no clear D. Germline V CDR1 and CDR2: SNHLY, FYNNEI. Trimming removed 3 bases from V and 4 bases from J, with 7 bases in between. CDR3 length: 13 residues.